These 14 T cell receptor beta chains came from one sample sequenced in a study of T cells in Graves' hyperthyroidism and ophthalmopathy. Amplification yielded TCR beta CDR3 regions, with RNA transcripts as the source. An initial round of RT-PCR targeting the TCR CDR3 relied on the HTBI primer set. TCRdb redid the calling of the multiplex PCR reads with MiXCR, one entry per CDR3 protein. The table records some 740,000 distinct CDR3 sequences, around 15% of them present only once. Sequenced: blood. The receptors stem from a woman in her late teens or twenties with Graves' hyperthyroidism.

This clonotype came up many times. The chain employs TRBV2 and TRBJ2-3; TRBD2 aligns across 10 bases. This CDR3 has 15 residues. Germline V gives CDR1 SNHLY, CDR2 FYNNEI. Trimming cost V 7 bases and J 2 bases; bases outside gene matches: 6. CDR3 in amino acids: CASTRTSGDTDTQYF. CDR3 nucleotides: TGTGCCAGCACCAGGACTAGCGGAGACACAGATACGCAGTATTTT. The variable domain in full, with the rest retrieved from reference TRBV2 and TRBJ2-3, is EPEVTQTPSHQVTQMGQEVILRCVPISNHLYFYWYRQILGQKVEFLVSFYNNEISEKSEIFDDQFSVERPDGSNFTLKIRSTKLEDSAMYFCASTRTSGDTDTQYFGPGTRLTVL.

This clonotype was observed at least ten times. This rearrangement joins TRBV24-1 to TRBJ2-5; 8 bases are shared with TRBD2. CDR1 is KGHDR and CDR2 is SFDVKD in the germline V gene. The CDR3 totals 18 residues. Trimming at V came to 6 bases and at J to 5 bases, leaving 19 bases not matched to a gene. CDR3 sequence reads: CATSSSGLASIRGETQYF. Written as DNA, the CDR3 is TGTGCCACCAGTTCTTCAGGACTAGCTTCTATTAGGGGGGAGACCCAGTACTTC.

The CDR3 bases are TGCGCCAGCAGCCAAGATCGTGGTGAAACCTACGAGCAGTACTTC. Encoded protein: CASSQDRGETYEQYF. The chain has TRBV4-1 and TRBJ2-7; D is undetermined. The V end was cut by 0 bases, the J end by 2 bases, with 11 bases between. The germline V gene encodes CDR1 MGHRA and CDR2 YSYEKL. CDR3 size: 15 residues.

This clonotype appeared many times. V gene TRBV3-1 combines with J gene TRBJ2-1; 8 bases are shared with TRBD2. CDR3 size: 14 residues. V lost 4 bases and J lost 9; bases outside the gene matches: 8. Germline V lookup: CDR1 LGHDT, CDR2 YNNKEL (reference sequence). CDR3 sequence reads: CASSPAGDWAEQFF. The CDR3 DNA follows: TGTGCCAGCAGCCCAGCGGGAGACTGGGCTGAGCAGTTCTTC.

The table lists this clonotype with many counts. The chain carries TRBV20-1 and TRBJ2-1, with 9 positions matching TRBD2. This CDR3 contains 13 residues. V shed 3 bases, J shed 10 bases, and the junction held 7 bases outside the gene matches. Germline assignment: CDR1 DFQATT and CDR2 SNEGSKA (reference sequence). The CDR3 spells CSARGLAGWEQFF. CDR3 sequence (DNA): TGCAGTGCTAGGGGGCTAGCGGGATGGGAGCAGTTCTTC.

The chain has TRBV11-1 and TRBJ2-7; D perhaps matches TRBD2 (6 bases). V gave up 8 bases and J gave up 0 bases, with 11 bases separating them. Germline V gene sequence: CDR1 SGHAT, CDR2 FQDESV (reference sequence). CDR3 length: 13 amino acids. CDR3 sequence: CASRDFPSYEQYF. The CDR3 DNA sequence: TGTGCCAGCCGGGACTTTCCCTCCTACGAGCAGTACTTC.

Many counts were recorded for this clonotype. The V gene is TRBV7-9, the J gene TRBJ2-1, with TRBD2 identical over 13 bases. Looked up from germline, CDR1 is SEHNR and CDR2 is FQNEAQ (reference sequence). J lost 2 bases, V lost 2 bases, and 6 bases had no gene match. CDR3 length equals 18 residues. In DNA, the CDR3 is TGTGCCAGCAGCTTATTGGGACTAGCGGGAAAACCCTACAATGAGCAGTTCTTC. This codes for CASSLLGLAGKPYNEQFF. The whole variable domain, filled in from reference TRBV7-9 and TRBJ2-1, reads DTGVSQNPRHKITKRGQNVTFRCDPISEHNRLYWYRQTLGQGPEFLTYFQNEAQLEKSRLLSDRFSAERPKGSFSTLEIQRTEQGDSAMYLCASSLLGLAGKPYNEQFFGPGTRLTVL.

This clonotype was detected ten times or more. V is TRBV18 and J is TRBJ1-5, with no clear D. The CDR3 covers 13 residues. V lost 2 bases, J lost 0 bases, and 2 bases lay in between. Per the germline V gene, CDR1 is KGHSH and CDR2 is LQKENI. The CDR3 loop reads CASSPVSNQPQHF. CDR3 DNA sequence: TGTGCCAGCTCACCAGTTAGCAATCAGCCCCAGCATTTT. Supplemented by reference TRBV18 and TRBJ1-5, the full variable domain reads NAGVMQNPRHLVRRRGQEARLRCSPMKGHSHVYWYRQLPEEGLKFMVYLQKENIIDESGMPKERFSAEFPKEGPSILRIQQVVRGDSAAYFCASSPVSNQPQHFGDGTRLSIL.

V usage is TRBV19 and J usage is TRBJ1-6; D might be TRBD1 (5 bases). With 11 bases removed from V and 7 bases from J, the gap between germline ends came to 18 bases. The length of the CDR3 is 14 residues. CDR1 and CDR2 from the germline V gene are LNHDA and SQIVND (reference sequence). The CDR3 DNA reads TGTGCCTCCTCCGAACAGGACGAAAATTCACCCCTCCACTTT. As protein: CASSEQDENSPLHF.

This clonotype has ten or more counts. This rearrangement joins TRBV18 to TRBJ1-2; D is unresolved. V was cut by 2 bases and J by 6 bases, with 16 bases left in between. CDR1 KGHSH and CDR2 LQKENI come from the germline V gene. CDR3 length: 15 amino acids. The CDR3 is CASSPVIGVQDGYTF. The CDR3 DNA sequence: TGTGCCAGCTCACCAGTGATTGGGGTGCAGGATGGCTACACCTTC.

CDR3 region: CASRQALIYNEQFF. The CDR3, as DNA: TGTGCCAGCCGCCAAGCTCTAATCTACAATGAGCAGTTCTTC. This sequence joins TRBV28 and TRBJ2-1; D unclear. Germline V CDR1 and CDR2: MDHEN, SYDVKM. With 8 bases removed from V and 3 bases from J, the gap between germline ends came to 14 bases. The CDR3 loop spans 14 amino acids.

This clonotype was seen ten or more times. The chain combines TRBV3-1 with TRBJ2-3; unclear D gene. The germline V and J ends were trimmed by 5 bases and 4 bases, with 13 bases remaining between them. This CDR3 comprises 14 residues. The V gene's germline CDR1 is LGHDT and CDR2 YNNKEL (reference sequence). This CDR3 is CASSVGVTADTQYF. In nucleotides, the CDR3 is TGTGCCAGCAGCGTCGGAGTAACAGCAGATACGCAGTATTTT.

About this clonotype: One base away lies a much larger clone, so this may be a sequencing read error. The CDR3 DNA reads TGCAGTGCTAGAGCGGTAGGACGGATGAGCACTGAAGCTTTCTTT. The encoded protein is CSARAVGRMSTEAFF. The chain is built from TRBV20-1 and TRBJ1-1; D gene uncertain. This CDR3 region has 15 residues. V gave up 1 base and J gave up 4 bases, with 16 bases separating them. CDR1 is DFQATT, CDR2 SNEGSKA, per germline (reference sequence).

V and J are TRBV19 and TRBJ1-5, with a tentative D call TRBD1 (5 bases). Trimming shortened V by 5 bases and J by 3 bases, and 14 bases separated the two germline ends. From germline, CDR1 is LNHDA and CDR2 SQIVND (reference sequence). This CDR3 has 15 residues. This chain's CDR3 is CASSPPKTVNQPQHF. Here the CDR3 DNA reads TGTGCCAGTAGTCCTCCGAAGACAGTCAATCAGCCCCAGCATTTT.